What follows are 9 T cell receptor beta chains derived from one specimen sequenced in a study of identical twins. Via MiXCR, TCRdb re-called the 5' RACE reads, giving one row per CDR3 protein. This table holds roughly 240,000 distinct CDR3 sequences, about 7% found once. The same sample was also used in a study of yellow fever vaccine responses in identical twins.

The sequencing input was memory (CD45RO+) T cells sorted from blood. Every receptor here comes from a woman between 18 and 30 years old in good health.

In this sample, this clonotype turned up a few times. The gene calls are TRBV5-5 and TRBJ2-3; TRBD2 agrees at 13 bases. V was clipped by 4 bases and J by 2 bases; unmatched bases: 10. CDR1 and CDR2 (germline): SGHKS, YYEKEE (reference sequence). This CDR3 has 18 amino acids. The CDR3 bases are TGTGCCAGCAGCGTGGGACTAGCGGGGAGGGCTGTCACAGATACGCAGTATTTT. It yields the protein CASSVGLAGRAVTDTQYF.

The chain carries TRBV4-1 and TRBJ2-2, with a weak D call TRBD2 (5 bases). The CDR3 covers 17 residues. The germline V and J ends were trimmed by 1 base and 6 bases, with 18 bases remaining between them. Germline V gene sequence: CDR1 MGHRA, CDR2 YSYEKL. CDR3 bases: TGCGCCAGCAGCCAAGGAGGGTTAGCTTTTCCCCCCGGGGAGCTGTTTTTT. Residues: CASSQGGLAFPPGELFF.

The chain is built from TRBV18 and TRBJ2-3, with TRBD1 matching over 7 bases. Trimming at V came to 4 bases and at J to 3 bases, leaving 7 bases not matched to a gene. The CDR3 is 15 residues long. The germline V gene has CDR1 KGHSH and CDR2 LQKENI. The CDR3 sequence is CASSQRQGQTDTQYF. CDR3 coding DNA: TGTGCCAGCTCACAACGACAGGGCCAGACAGATACGCAGTATTTT.

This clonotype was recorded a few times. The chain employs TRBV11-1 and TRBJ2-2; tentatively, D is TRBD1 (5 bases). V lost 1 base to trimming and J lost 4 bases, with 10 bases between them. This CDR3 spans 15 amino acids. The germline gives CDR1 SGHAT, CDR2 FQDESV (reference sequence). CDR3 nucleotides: TGTGCCAGCAGCTTAGGTGGGCAGGGCACCGGGGAGCTGTTTTTT. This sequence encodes CASSLGGQGTGELFF.

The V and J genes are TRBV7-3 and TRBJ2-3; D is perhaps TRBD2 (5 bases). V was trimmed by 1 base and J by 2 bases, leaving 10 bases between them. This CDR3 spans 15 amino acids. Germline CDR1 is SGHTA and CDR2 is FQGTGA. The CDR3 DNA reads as TGTGCCAGCAGCTTAATCGCGGGCAACACAGATACGCAGTATTTT. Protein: CASSLIAGNTDTQYF. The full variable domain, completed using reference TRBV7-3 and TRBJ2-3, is GAGVSQTPSNKVTEKGKYVELRCDPISGHTALYWYRQSLGQGPEFLIYFQGTGAADDSGLPNDRFFAVRPEGSVSTLKIQRTERGDSAVYLCASSLIAGNTDTQYFGPGTRLTVL.

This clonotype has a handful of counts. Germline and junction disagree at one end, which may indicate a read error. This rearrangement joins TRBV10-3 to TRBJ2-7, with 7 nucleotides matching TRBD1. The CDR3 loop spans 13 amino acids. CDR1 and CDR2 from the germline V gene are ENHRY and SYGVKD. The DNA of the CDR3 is TGTACCATGGGGGATAGGGGGCCCTACGAGCAGTACTTC. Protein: CTMGDRGPYEQYF.

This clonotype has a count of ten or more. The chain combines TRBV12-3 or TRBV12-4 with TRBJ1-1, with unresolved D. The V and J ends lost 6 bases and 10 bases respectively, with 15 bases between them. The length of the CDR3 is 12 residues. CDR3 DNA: TGTGCCAGCAGCCCCGCGGAGCGGGCAGCTTTCTTT. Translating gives CASSPAERAAFF.

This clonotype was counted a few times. DNA for the CDR3: TGCAGTGCTAGAGCCCGGACAGGGGGCGCAAACACCGGGGAGCTGTTTTTT. It translates to CSARARTGGANTGELFF. The chain has TRBV20-1 and TRBJ2-2; 11 bases are shared with TRBD1. The germline gives CDR1 DFQATT, CDR2 SNEGSKA (reference sequence). Trimming cost V 1 base and J 2 bases; bases outside gene matches: 6. There are 17 residues in the CDR3.

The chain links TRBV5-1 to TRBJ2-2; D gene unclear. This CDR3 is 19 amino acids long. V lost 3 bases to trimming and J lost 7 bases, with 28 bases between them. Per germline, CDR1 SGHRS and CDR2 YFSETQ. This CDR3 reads CASSSRLVSGLVRGGELFF. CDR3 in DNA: TGCGCCAGCAGCTCCAGGCTGGTCAGTGGGCTTGTTCGTGGCGGGGAGCTGTTTTTT.